What follows is one T cell receptor (beta chain) and its context. Its cognate antigen is unknown. Germline V gene sequence: CDR1 SQVTM, CDR2 ANQGSEA. The germline V and J ends were trimmed by 4 bases and 7 bases, with 17 bases remaining between them. The CDR3 extends over 14 amino acids. PCR used 60 Vbeta primers and 13 Jbeta primers. Here immunoSEQ multiplex PCR was the method, and the copy in TCRdb shows in-frame clones only, minus some. The data include about 210,000 clones; the top ten clones carry around 0.95%. These data belong to a study of cytomegalovirus exposure and HLA in healthy donors. Study-wide findings and caveats: Confirmation was obtained in vitro that a few CMV-associated chains are specific for CMV antigens. No immune exposure information besides CMV serostatus was available. HLA allele associations emerged for about 18,000 TCR beta sequences in a later analysis, at 0.05 false discovery rate. Within a later analysis, the majority of CMV-associated TCR beta chains appeared HLA-restricted.

This chain uses TRBV29-1 with TRBJ1-5, with D possibly being TRBD1 (5 bases). Sequenced sample: PBMCs. This receptor was identified in a woman aged 25-40 years in good health and CMV-seropositive. CDR3 bases: TGCAGCGTTGCACGGGACGGACTAGGGCAGCCCCAGCATTTT. Its translation is CSVARDGLGQPQHF. Drawing the rest from reference TRBV29-1 and TRBJ1-5, the complete variable domain is SAVISQKPSRDICQRGTSLTIQCQVDSQVTMMFWYRQQPGQSLTLIATANQGSEATYESGFVIDKFPISRPNLTFSTLTVSNMSPEDSSIYLCSVARDGLGQPQHFGDGTRLSIL.